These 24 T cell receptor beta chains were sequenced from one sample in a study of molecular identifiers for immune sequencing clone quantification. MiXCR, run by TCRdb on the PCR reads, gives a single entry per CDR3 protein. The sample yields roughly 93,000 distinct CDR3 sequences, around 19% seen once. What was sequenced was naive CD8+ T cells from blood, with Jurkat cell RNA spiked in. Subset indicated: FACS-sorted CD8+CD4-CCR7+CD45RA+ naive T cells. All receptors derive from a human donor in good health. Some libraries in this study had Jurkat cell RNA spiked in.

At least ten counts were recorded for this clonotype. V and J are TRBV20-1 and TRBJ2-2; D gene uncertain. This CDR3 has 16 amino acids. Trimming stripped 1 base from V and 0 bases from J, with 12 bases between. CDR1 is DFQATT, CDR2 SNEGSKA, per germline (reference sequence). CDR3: CSARGPANANTGELFF. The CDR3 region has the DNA TGCAGTGCTAGAGGCCCAGCGAACGCGAACACCGGGGAGCTGTTTTTT.

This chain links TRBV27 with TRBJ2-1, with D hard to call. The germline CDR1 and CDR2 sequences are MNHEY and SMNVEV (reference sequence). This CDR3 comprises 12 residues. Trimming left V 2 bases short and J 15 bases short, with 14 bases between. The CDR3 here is CASSLGPLSWFF. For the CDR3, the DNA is TGTGCCAGCAGTTTAGGGCCCCTTTCTTGGTTCTTC.

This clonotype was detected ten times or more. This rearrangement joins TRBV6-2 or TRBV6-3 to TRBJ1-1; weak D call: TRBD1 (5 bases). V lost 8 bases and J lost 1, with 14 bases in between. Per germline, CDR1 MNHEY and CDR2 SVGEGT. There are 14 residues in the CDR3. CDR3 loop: CASGGGSRNTEAFF. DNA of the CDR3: TGTGCCAGCGGGGGGGGGTCTCGGAACACTGAAGCTTTCTTT.

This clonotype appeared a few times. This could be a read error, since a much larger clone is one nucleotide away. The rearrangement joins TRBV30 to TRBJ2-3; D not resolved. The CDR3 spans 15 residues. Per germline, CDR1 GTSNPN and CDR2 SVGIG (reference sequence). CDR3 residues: CAWSLNSPSTDTLYF. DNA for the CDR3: TGTGCCTGGAGTCTCAATAGCCCAAGCACAGATACGCTGTATTTT.

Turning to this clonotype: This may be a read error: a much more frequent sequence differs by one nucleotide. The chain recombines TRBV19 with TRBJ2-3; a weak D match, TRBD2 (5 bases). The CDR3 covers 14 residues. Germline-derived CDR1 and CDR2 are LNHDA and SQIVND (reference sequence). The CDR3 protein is CASSWTPSTNTQYF. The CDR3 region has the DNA TGTGCCAGTAGTTGGACTCCTAGCACAAATACGCAGTATTTT.

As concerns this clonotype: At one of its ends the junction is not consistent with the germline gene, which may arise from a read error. The CDR3 loop reads CANSVEGAEAFF. In DNA form, the CDR3 reads TGTGCCAACAGCGTAGAAGGAGCTGAAGCTTTCTTT. The rearrangement links TRBV9 to TRBJ1-1; D is uncertain. Per the germline V gene, CDR1 is SGDLS and CDR2 is YYNGEE. CDR3 length: 12 amino acids.

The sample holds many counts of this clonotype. The CDR3 loop is CASSSGGGTGGYEQYF. For the CDR3, the DNA is TGTGCCAGCAGCTCCGGGGGTGGGACAGGGGGTTACGAGCAGTACTTC. The V call is TRBV11-2, the J call TRBJ2-7; TRBD1 matches 11 bases. Germline assignment: CDR1 SGHAT and CDR2 FQNNGV. V was clipped by 4 bases and J by 4 bases; unmatched bases: 9. The CDR3 is 16 residues long.

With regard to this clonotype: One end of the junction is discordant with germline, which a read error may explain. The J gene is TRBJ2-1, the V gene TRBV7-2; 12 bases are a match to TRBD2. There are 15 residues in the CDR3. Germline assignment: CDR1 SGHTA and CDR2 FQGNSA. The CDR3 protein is CASSLLAGGYNERFF. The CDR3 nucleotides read TGTGCCAGCAGCCTACTAGCGGGGGGTTACAATGAGCGGTTCTTC.

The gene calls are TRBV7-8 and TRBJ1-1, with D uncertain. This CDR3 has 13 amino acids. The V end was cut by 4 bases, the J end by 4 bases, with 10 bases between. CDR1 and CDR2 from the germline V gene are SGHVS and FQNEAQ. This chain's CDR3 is CASSSLAATEAFF. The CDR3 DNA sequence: TGTGCCAGCAGCTCTCTGGCGGCCACTGAAGCTTTCTTT.

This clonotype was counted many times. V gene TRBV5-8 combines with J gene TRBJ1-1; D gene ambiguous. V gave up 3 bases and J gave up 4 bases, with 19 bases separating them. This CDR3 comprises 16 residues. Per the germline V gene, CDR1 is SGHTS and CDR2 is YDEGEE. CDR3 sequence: CASSSDQRRPRTEAFF. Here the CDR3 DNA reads TGTGCCAGCAGCTCGGACCAGAGGAGGCCCCGCACTGAAGCTTTCTTT.

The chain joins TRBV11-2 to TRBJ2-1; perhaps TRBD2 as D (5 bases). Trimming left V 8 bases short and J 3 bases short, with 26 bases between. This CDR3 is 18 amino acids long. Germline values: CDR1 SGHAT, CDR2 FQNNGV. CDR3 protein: CASGDPAVTRDSYNEQFF. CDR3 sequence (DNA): TGTGCCAGCGGCGACCCGGCCGTAACACGGGATAGCTACAATGAGCAGTTCTTC.

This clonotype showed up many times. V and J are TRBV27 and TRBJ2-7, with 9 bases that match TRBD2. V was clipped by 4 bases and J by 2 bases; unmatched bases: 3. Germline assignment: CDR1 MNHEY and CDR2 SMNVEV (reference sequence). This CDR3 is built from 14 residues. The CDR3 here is CASSSSSGAYEQYF. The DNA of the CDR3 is TGTGCCAGCAGTTCTTCTAGCGGGGCCTACGAGCAGTACTTC.

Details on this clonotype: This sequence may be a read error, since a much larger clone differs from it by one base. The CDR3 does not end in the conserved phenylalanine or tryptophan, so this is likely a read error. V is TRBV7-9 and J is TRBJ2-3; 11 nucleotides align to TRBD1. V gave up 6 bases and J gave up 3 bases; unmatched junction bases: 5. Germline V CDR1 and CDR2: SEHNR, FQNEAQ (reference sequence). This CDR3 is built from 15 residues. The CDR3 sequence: CASRIGTGGTDTQYS. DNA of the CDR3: TGTGCCAGCAGAATAGGGACAGGGGGTACAGATACGCAGTATTCT.

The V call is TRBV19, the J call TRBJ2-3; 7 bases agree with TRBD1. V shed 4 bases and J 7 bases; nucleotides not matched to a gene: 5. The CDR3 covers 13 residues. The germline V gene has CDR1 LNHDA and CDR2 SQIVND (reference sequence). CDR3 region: CASSKTGAHTQYF. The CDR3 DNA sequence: TGTGCCAGTAGTAAAACAGGGGCTCATACGCAGTATTTT.

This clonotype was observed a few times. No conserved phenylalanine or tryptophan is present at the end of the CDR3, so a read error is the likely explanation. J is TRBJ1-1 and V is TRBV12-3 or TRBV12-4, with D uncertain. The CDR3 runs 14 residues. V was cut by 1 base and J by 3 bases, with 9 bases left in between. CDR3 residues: CASSLVTAYTEAFL. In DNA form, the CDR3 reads TGTGCCAGCAGTTTAGTCACTGCCTACACTGAAGCTTTCCTT.

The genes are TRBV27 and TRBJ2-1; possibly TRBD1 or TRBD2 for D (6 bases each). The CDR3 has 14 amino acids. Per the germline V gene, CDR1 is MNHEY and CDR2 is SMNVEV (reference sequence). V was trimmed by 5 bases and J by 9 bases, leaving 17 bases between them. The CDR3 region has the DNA TGTGCCAGCAGTCCGGTCTGGGGGGCGGGTGAGCAGTTCTTC. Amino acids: CASSPVWGAGEQFF.

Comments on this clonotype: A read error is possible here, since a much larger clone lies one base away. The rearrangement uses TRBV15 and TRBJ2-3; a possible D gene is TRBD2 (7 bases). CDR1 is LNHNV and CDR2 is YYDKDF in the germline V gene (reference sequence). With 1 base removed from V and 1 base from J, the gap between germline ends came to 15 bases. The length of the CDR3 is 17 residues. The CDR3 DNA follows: TGTGCCACCAGCAGAGGAAGCCGGGGGGCCGGCACAGATACGCAGTATTTT. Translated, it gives CATSRGSRGAGTDTQYF.

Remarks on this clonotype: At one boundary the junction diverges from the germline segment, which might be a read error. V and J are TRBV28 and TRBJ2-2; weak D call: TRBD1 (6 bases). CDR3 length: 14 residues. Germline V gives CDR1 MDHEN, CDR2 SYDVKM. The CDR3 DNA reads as TGTGCCAGCAGTTTATCCGACAGGCACGGGGAGCCGTTTTTT. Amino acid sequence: CASSLSDRHGEPFF. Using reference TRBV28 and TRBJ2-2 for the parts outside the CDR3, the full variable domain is DVKVTQSSRYLVKRTGEKVFLECVQDMDHENMFWYRQDPGLGLRLIYFSYDVKMKEKGDIPEGYSVSREKKERFSLILESASTNQTSMYLCASSLSDRHGEPFFGEGSRLTVL.

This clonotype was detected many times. CDR3 protein: CASSLGGVAEQANYGYTF. Written as DNA, the CDR3 is TGTGCCAGCAGCTTAGGGGGCGTGGCTGAGCAAGCTAACTATGGCTACACCTTC. V gene TRBV7-9 combines with J gene TRBJ1-2; possible D gene TRBD1, 5 bases. Germline CDR1 and CDR2: SEHNR and FQNEAQ (reference sequence). This CDR3 has 18 residues. V was shortened by 1 base and J by 0 bases, with 18 bases between the two germline ends.

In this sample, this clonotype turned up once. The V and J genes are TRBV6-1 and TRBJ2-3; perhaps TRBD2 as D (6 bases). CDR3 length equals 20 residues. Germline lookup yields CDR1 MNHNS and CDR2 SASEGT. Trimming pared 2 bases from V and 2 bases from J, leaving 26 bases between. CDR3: CASSETGILGLVEITDTQYF. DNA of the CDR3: TGTGCCAGCAGTGAAACTGGTATTTTGGGACTGGTGGAGATCACAGATACGCAGTATTTT.

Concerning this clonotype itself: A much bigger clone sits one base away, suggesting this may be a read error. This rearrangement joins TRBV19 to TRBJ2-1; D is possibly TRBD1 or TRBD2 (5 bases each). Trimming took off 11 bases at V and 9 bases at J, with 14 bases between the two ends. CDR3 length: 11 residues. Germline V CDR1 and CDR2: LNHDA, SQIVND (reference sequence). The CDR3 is CAGTSGTEQFF. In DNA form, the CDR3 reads TGTGCCGGTACCTCCGGGACTGAGCAGTTCTTC.

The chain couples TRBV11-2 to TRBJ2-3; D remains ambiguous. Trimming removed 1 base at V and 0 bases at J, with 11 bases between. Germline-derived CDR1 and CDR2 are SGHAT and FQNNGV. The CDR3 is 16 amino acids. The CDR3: CASSLVVVSSTDTQYF. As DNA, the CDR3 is TGTGCCAGCAGCTTAGTGGTGGTCTCTAGCACAGATACGCAGTATTTT.

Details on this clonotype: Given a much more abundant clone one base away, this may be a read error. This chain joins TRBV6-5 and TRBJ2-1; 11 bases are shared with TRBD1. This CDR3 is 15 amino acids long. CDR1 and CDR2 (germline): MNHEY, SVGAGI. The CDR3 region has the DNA TGTGCCAGCAGTCCGGGACAGGGGGTGGTCTATGAGCAGCTCTTC. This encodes CASSPGQGVVYEQLF.

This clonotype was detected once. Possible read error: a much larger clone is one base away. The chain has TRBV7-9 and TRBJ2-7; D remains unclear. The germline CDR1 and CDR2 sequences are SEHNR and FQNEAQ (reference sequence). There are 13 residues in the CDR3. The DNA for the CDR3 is TGTGCCGGCAGCGTCACAGAGACCTACGAGCAGTACTTC. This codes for CAGSVTETYEQYF.